The 23 T cell receptor beta chains below come from one sample, sequenced in a study of shared clonotypes between healthy human individuals. This table comes from immunoSEQ multiplex PCR, and its TCRdb copy is limited to in-frame clones, with some not included. The data show approximately 590,000 clones, roughly 96% seen once. Terminally differentiated effector memory CD45RA+ cells were excluded by CCR7 positive selection of CD45RO-negative cells. The sequenced material came from naive CD8+ T cells sorted from blood. The receptor set was obtained from a woman in her twenties or thirties in good health.

As DNA, the CDR3 is TGTGCCAGCAGGGGCAGGGGGACCTACGAGCAGTACTTC. This sequence encodes CASRGRGTYEQYF. This chain joins TRBV28 and TRBJ2-5, with 7 bases that match TRBD1. The J call may be mistaken, given a closer DNA end match to TRBJ2-7. CDR1 and CDR2 (germline): MDHEN, SYDVKM. The CDR3 consists of 13 residues.

As DNA, the CDR3 is TGTGCCAGCACCCTTAGGGGTGGCCAGCCCCAGCATTTT. This sequence encodes CASTLRGGQPQHF. V is TRBV16 and J is TRBJ1-5; D is possibly TRBD1 (5 bases). The germline CDR1 and CDR2 sequences are KGHSY and FQNENV. The CDR3 spans 13 residues. With 7 bases removed from V and 7 bases from J, the gap between germline ends came to 14 bases.

The chain is built from TRBV28 and TRBJ1-3; 10 bases map to TRBD1. This CDR3 is built from 16 residues. Germline CDR1 and CDR2: MDHEN and SYDVKM. Trimming took 4 bases from V and 4 from J; bases not matched to a gene: 7. The CDR3 here is CASSYTGTGAGNTIYF. CDR3 coding DNA: TGTGCCAGCAGTTACACCGGGACAGGGGCAGGAAACACCATATATTTT. The entire variable domain, with the rest obtained from reference TRBV28 and TRBJ1-3, is as follows: DVKVTQSSRYLVKRTGEKVFLECVQDMDHENMFWYRQDPGLGLRLIYFSYDVKMKEKGDIPEGYSVSREKKERFSLILESASTNQTSMYLCASSYTGTGAGNTIYFGEGSWLTVV.

Here the CDR3 reads CASTTGGRVSGANVLTF. CDR3 nucleotide sequence: TGTGCCAGCACTACAGGGGGTAGGGTCTCTGGGGCCAACGTCCTGACTTTC. The chain uses TRBV28 and TRBJ2-6, with 8 bases identical to TRBD1. V shed 7 bases and J 0 bases; nucleotides not matched to a gene: 8. The CDR3 loop spans 17 amino acids. Germline V gene sequence: CDR1 MDHEN, CDR2 SYDVKM.

This clone was detected once. The CDR3 region has the DNA TGTGCCAGCAGTTTGGCCGGGACAGCCAACTATGGCTACACCTTC. Amino acid sequence: CASSLAGTANYGYTF. The rearrangement joins TRBV27 to TRBJ1-2, with 7 positions matching TRBD1. The CDR3 is 15 amino acids. The J segment lost 2 bases and the V segment lost 3 bases, leaving 6 bases of the junction unmatched. Per the germline V gene, CDR1 is MNHEY and CDR2 is SMNVEV (reference sequence).

The genes are TRBV7-2 and TRBJ2-3; D uncertain. Trimming pared 1 base from V and 0 bases from J, leaving 8 bases between. Germline V CDR1 and CDR2: SGHTA, FQGNSA. The CDR3 is 15 amino acids. CDR3 sequence reads: CASSLGWSSTDTQYF. In DNA, the CDR3 is TGTGCCAGCAGCTTAGGTTGGAGCAGCACAGATACGCAGTATTTT.

V usage is TRBV7-2 and J usage is TRBJ2-1; 11 nucleotides agree with TRBD2. This CDR3 spans 16 amino acids. Germline V gives CDR1 SGHTA, CDR2 FQGNSA. The V segment lost 5 bases and the J segment 5 bases; nucleotides outside the gene matches: 8. In nucleotides, the CDR3 is TGTGCCAGCAGCCCCCACCCGGGACTAGCGGACAATGAGCAGTTCTTC. Translated, it gives CASSPHPGLADNEQFF.

The chain combines TRBV30 with TRBJ2-7; TRBD2 is a possible D gene (5 bases). Germline V gives CDR1 GTSNPN, CDR2 SVGIG (reference sequence). Between the trimmed V and J ends, which lost 1 base and 0 bases, there was a span of 10 bases. The CDR3 is 14 residues long. Here the CDR3 DNA reads TGTGCCTGGAGTGGGACTGATAGCTCCTACGAGCAGTACTTC. Protein sequence: CAWSGTDSSYEQYF.

The chain combines TRBV9 with TRBJ2-1; D remains ambiguous. V lost 3 bases and J lost 7, with 8 bases in between. Germline values: CDR1 SGDLS, CDR2 YYNGEE. The CDR3 sequence is 12 residues long. CDR3 region: CASSDNENEQFF. The CDR3 DNA follows: TGTGCCAGCAGCGATAATGAGAATGAGCAGTTCTTC.

On this clone: Other nucleotide sequences from this sample produce the same CDR3. The CDR3 nucleotides read TGTGCCAGCAGCGGGGACAGCTACAATGAGCAGTTCTTC. Translated, it gives CASSGDSYNEQFF. The rearrangement links TRBV9 to TRBJ2-1; TRBD1 matches at 7 bases. This CDR3 is 13 amino acids long. The germline V gene has CDR1 SGDLS and CDR2 YYNGEE. Trimming at V came to 3 bases and at J to 3 bases, leaving 0 bases not matched to a gene.

This clone was observed a few times. The same CDR3 arises from other DNA sequences in this sample as well. The V gene is TRBV5-4, the J gene TRBJ2-3; no firm D call. Per the germline V gene, CDR1 is SGHNT and CDR2 is YYREEE (reference sequence). The CDR3 spans 11 residues. Trimming took off 3 bases at V and 5 bases at J, with 4 bases between the two ends. The CDR3 bases are TGTGCCAGCAGCTCCCTAGATACGCAGTATTTT. Translating it yields CASSSLDTQYF.

This rearrangement joins TRBV4-1 to TRBJ2-5; D perhaps matches TRBD1 (6 bases). Matching the DNA end better, TRBJ2-7 makes the J call doubtful. This CDR3 has 14 amino acids. The V gene's germline CDR1 is MGHRA and CDR2 YSYEKL. CDR3: CASSQGGQIHEQYF. Written as DNA, the CDR3 is TGCGCCAGCAGCCAAGGCGGACAGATCCACGAGCAGTACTTC.

This sequence joins TRBV7-2 and TRBJ2-5; D might be TRBD1 or TRBD2, each matching 6 bases. Germline V gives CDR1 SGHTA, CDR2 FQGNSA. The V and J ends lost 7 bases and 0 bases respectively, with 15 bases between them. The CDR3 has 15 residues. The CDR3 DNA follows: TGTGCCAGCACGCCCGGGGGCCGGTACCAAGAGACCCAGTACTTC. It translates to CASTPGGRYQETQYF.

The V and J genes are TRBV27 and TRBJ2-5; possibly TRBD1 for D (6 bases). The DNA end favors TRBJ2-7, so the J call may be wrong. Germline CDR1 reads MNHEY; CDR2 reads SMNVEV (reference sequence). The CDR3 extends over 15 amino acids. CDR3: CASSIGTPPSYEQYF. The CDR3 nucleotides read TGTGCCAGCAGTATAGGGACACCGCCCTCCTACGAGCAGTACTTC.

In this sample, this clone turned up once. V gene TRBV10-2 combines with J gene TRBJ2-3; 9 bases align to TRBD2. CDR1 is WSHSY, CDR2 SAAADI, per germline. Unmatched junction bases numbered 7, after V lost 5 bases and J lost 1 base. The CDR3 runs 16 residues. Here the CDR3 reads CASSPAGGVGTDTQYF. DNA for the CDR3: TGCGCCAGCAGTCCAGCGGGAGGTGTCGGCACAGATACGCAGTATTTT.

CDR3 sequence reads: CASSPSGRDETQYF. The CDR3 region has the DNA TGTGCCAGCAGCCCTAGCGGGAGAGACGAGACCCAGTACTTC. The V gene is TRBV5-4, the J gene TRBJ2-5; the match to TRBD2 covers 10 bases. CDR3 length: 14 amino acids. Germline CDR1 is SGHNT and CDR2 is YYREEE (reference sequence). J was trimmed by 5 bases and V by 4 bases; bases with no gene match: 5.

The chain links TRBV7-8 to TRBJ2-7; D ambiguous. CDR1 is SGHVS, CDR2 FQNEAQ, per germline. The CDR3 spans 15 residues. V was shortened by 1 base and J by 2 bases, with 12 bases between the two germline ends. The CDR3 DNA reads as TGTGCCAGCAGCTTAGTGGGCAGTCAAACCTACGAGCAGTACTTC. It translates to CASSLVGSQTYEQYF.

The V call is TRBV5-8, the J call TRBJ2-7; D possibly matches TRBD1 or TRBD2 (5 bases each). This CDR3 contains 13 residues. The germline V and J ends were trimmed by 2 bases and 2 bases, with 8 bases remaining between them. Germline V gives CDR1 SGHTS, CDR2 YDEGEE. CDR3 sequence reads: CASSFRGPYEQYF. CDR3 nucleotide sequence: TGTGCCAGCAGCTTCCGGGGCCCCTACGAGCAGTACTTC.

The chain has TRBV7-9 and TRBJ2-5; 10 nucleotides agree with TRBD1. The V segment lost 2 bases and the J segment 5 bases; nucleotides outside the gene matches: 14. The CDR3 has 18 amino acids. CDR1 is SEHNR, CDR2 FQNEAQ, per germline (reference sequence). CDR3 DNA: TGTGCCAGCAGCTTATACCCGGGACAGGGGAAAATCTCTGAGACCCAGTACTTC. It specifies CASSLYPGQGKISETQYF.

The rearrangement joins TRBV5-4 to TRBJ1-3; 7 nucleotides match TRBD1. Germline V gene data show CDR1 as SGHNT and CDR2 as YYREEE (reference sequence). The CDR3 contains 13 residues. Trimming cost V 6 bases and J 10 bases; bases outside gene matches: 10. The CDR3 sequence is CASNVQGSGTIYF. The CDR3 DNA reads as TGTGCCAGCAACGTACAGGGGTCTGGTACCATATATTTT. Full variable domain (rest looked up from reference TRBV5-4 and TRBJ1-3): ETGVTQSPTHLIKTRGQQVTLRCSSQSGHNTVSWYQQALGQGPQFIFQYYREEENGRGNFPPRFSGLQFPNYSSELNVNALELDDSALYLCASNVQGSGTIYFGEGSWLTVV.

This chain joins TRBV7-3 and TRBJ2-7; 8 bases map to TRBD2. CDR1 is SGHTA and CDR2 is FQGTGA in the germline V gene. This CDR3 spans 13 amino acids. V shed 7 bases, J shed 3 bases, and the junction held 5 bases outside the gene matches. CDR3 nucleotides: TGTGCCAGCATCCTTGCGGGAGGCTACGAGCAGTACTTC. This sequence encodes CASILAGGYEQYF.

The chain is built from TRBV6-6 and TRBJ1-2; D is possibly TRBD1 (6 bases). Germline-derived CDR1 and CDR2 are MNHNY and SVGAGI (reference sequence). CDR3 length equals 11 residues. V shed 5 bases and J shed 6 bases, with 7 bases lying between them. CDR3 DNA: TGTGCCAGCAGTACAGGGAATGGCTACACCTTC. Amino acids: CASSTGNGYTF.

The chain is built from TRBV6-1 and TRBJ2-7; a possible D gene is TRBD1 (6 bases). The V and J ends lost 7 bases and 3 bases respectively, with 13 bases between them. The CDR3 contains 13 residues. Germline CDR1 and CDR2: MNHNS and SASEGT. DNA of the CDR3: TGTGCCAGCACTCCGGGACACGGCTACGAGCAGTACTTC. As protein: CASTPGHGYEQYF.